This passage covers 10 T cell receptor beta chains from one sample sequenced in a study of T cell repertoires in cytomegalovirus infection. TCRdb used MiXCR to reprocess the reads, holding one entry per CDR3 protein. The sample lists more than 650,000 distinct CDR3 sequences; under 40% were seen once. The material sequenced was PBMCs. The receptors shown here come from a human donor in good health (CMV status not recorded). Some clones in this sample may be carry-over from other donors' samples.

V usage is TRBV28 and J usage is TRBJ2-1; TRBD2 is a possible D gene (5 bases). This CDR3 region has 15 residues. V lost 7 bases to trimming and J lost 10 bases, with 23 bases between them. Germline CDR1 and CDR2: MDHEN and SYDVKM. CDR3 amino acids: CASTILEGQIREQFF. Here the CDR3 DNA reads TGTGCCAGCACCATACTAGAAGGCCAAATACGGGAGCAGTTCTTC.

The chain uses TRBV28 and TRBJ2-7; D may be TRBD1 (5 bases). Germline V gene sequence: CDR1 MDHEN, CDR2 SYDVKM. The CDR3 spans 14 residues. The V gene lost 3 bases and the J gene lost 6 bases, with 15 bases spanning the gap. Here the CDR3 DNA reads TGTGCCAGCAGTTTTGTAAGGGGTTTCTCCGAGCAGTACTTC. Its protein is CASSFVRGFSEQYF.

V gene TRBV7-6 combines with J gene TRBJ2-1; TRBD1 aligns across 8 bases. The CDR3 runs to 16 residues. Germline V gene lookup returns CDR1 SGHVS and CDR2 FNYEAQ. J was trimmed by 3 bases and V by 1 base; bases with no gene match: 5. CDR3 bases: TGTGCCAGCAGCTTAGGGGGCAGGGGGCACTACAATGAGCAGTTCTTC. This codes for CASSLGGRGHYNEQFF.

V is TRBV12-3 or TRBV12-4 and J is TRBJ1-1; tentatively, D is TRBD1 (6 bases). This CDR3 region has 14 residues. Trimming stripped 7 bases from V and 4 bases from J, with 16 bases between. CDR3 nucleotide sequence: TGTGCCAGCATCGCGAACAGGGTCGCCACTGAAGCTTTCTTT. This sequence encodes CASIANRVATEAFF.

This clonotype was counted many times. The genes are TRBV7-2 and TRBJ2-1; 7 bases agree with TRBD2. The V segment lost 3 bases and the J segment 7 bases; nucleotides outside the gene matches: 9. Germline V CDR1 and CDR2: SGHTA, FQGNSA. The length of the CDR3 is 15 residues. CDR3 region: CASSFSLRGKNEQFF. CDR3 in DNA: TGTGCCAGCAGCTTTTCCTTGCGGGGGAAAAATGAGCAGTTCTTC.

The chain links TRBV6-2 or TRBV6-3 to TRBJ1-1; 7 bases align to TRBD1. CDR1 MNHEY and CDR2 SVGEGT come from the germline V gene. The CDR3 totals 15 residues. Unmatched junction bases numbered 6, after V lost 4 bases and J lost 1 base. The CDR3 here is CASSSTGQRNTEAFF. The CDR3 DNA reads as TGTGCCAGCAGTTCCACGGGACAGAGGAACACTGAAGCTTTCTTT.

This clonotype was seen only a few times. This rearrangement joins TRBV28 to TRBJ1-2; the D gene is possibly TRBD1 (5 bases). This CDR3 region has 17 residues. Germline CDR1 is MDHEN and CDR2 is SYDVKM. V lost 6 bases, J lost 4 bases, and 24 bases lay in between. The CDR3, as DNA: TGTGCCAGCAGCGCTCTAATTAGGGGCAATCTGTTCTATGGCTACACCTTC. Its protein is CASSALIRGNLFYGYTF.

The chain uses TRBV4-1 and TRBJ1-6; a weak D match, TRBD1 (6 bases). Germline CDR1 MGHRA, CDR2 YSYEKL. The CDR3 consists of 14 residues. Trimming left V 0 bases short and J 7 bases short, with 7 bases between. CDR3 nucleotide sequence: TGCGCCAGCAGCCAAGAAGGGGGGAATTCACCCCTCCACTTT. This encodes CASSQEGGNSPLHF.

This clonotype was seen a single time. V usage is TRBV10-2 and J usage is TRBJ1-4; D unresolved. Looked up from germline, CDR1 is WSHSY and CDR2 is SAAADI. The CDR3 consists of 15 residues. Trimming took 6 bases from V and 2 from J, leaving 13 bases between them. The CDR3 loop reads CASSSDPWTNEKLFF. CDR3 sequence (DNA): TGCGCCAGCAGCTCCGACCCATGGACTAATGAAAAACTGTTTTTT.

There are a few counts of this clonotype. V gene TRBV3-1 combines with J gene TRBJ2-1; D might be TRBD1 or TRBD2, each matching 5 bases. The CDR3 sequence is 15 residues long. Trimming removed 2 bases from V and 8 bases from J, with 16 bases in between. Germline V gives CDR1 LGHDT, CDR2 YNNKEL (reference sequence). The CDR3 sequence is CASSQRGEGDDEQFF. The CDR3 DNA reads TGTGCCAGCAGCCAAAGAGGAGAAGGGGACGATGAGCAGTTCTTC.